This entry is about one T cell receptor beta chain. The record originates from a study of T cell changes during pregnancy in multiple sclerosis. V gave up 5 bases and J gave up 8 bases, with 15 bases separating them. Germline-derived CDR1 and CDR2 are MGHRA and YSYEKL. The CDR3 runs 13 residues. Generated by immunoSEQ multiplex PCR, the TCRdb table keeps only in-frame clones and is missing some. The data hold approximately 30,000 clones, with roughly 89% observed a single time. The chain recombines TRBV4-1 with TRBJ1-1; D is ambiguous. The receptor was isolated from a female donor with multiple sclerosis, enrolled in a pregnancy study. Here the sequenced sample was CD8+ T cells from peripheral blood mononuclear cells, taken in the second trimester of pregnancy. CDR3 sequence: CASSSHLVSEAFF. The CDR3 DNA follows: TGCGCCAGCAGCTCCCACTTAGTATCCGAAGCTTTCTTT.